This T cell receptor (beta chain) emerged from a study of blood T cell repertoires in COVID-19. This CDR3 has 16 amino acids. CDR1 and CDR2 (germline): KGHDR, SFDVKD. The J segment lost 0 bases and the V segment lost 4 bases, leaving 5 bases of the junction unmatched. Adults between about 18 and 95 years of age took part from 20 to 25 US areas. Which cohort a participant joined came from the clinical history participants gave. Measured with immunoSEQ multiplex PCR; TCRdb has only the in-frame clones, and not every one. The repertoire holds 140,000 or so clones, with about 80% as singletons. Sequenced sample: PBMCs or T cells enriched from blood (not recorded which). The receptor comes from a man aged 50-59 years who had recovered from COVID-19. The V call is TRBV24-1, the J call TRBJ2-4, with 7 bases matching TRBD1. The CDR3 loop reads CATSEQGPQAKNIQYF. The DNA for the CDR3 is TGTGCCACCAGTGAACAGGGGCCCCAAGCCAAAAACATTCAGTACTTC.